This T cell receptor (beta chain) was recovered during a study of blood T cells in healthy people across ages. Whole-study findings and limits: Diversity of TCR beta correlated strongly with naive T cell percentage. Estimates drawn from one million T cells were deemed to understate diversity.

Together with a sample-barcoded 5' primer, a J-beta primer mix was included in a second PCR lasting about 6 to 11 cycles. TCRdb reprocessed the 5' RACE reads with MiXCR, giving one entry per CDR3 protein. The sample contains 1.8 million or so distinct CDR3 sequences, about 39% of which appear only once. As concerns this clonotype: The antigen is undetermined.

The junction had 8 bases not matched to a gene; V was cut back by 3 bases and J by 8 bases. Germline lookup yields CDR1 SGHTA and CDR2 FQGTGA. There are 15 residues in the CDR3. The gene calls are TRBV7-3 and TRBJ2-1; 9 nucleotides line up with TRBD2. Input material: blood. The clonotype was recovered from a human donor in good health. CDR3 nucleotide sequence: TGTGCCAGCAGCTTGTCCGGTGAGCGGGGGGATGAGCAGTTCTTC. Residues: CASSLSGERGDEQFF.